This T cell receptor beta chain appears in the sequencing data of a study of technical replicates of blood from a few donors. Sequencing was performed with immunoSEQ multiplex PCR; in TCRdb, only in-frame clones are kept and a portion is missing. The sample yields roughly 14,000 clones, 84% seen once. The germline gives CDR1 MNHNY, CDR2 SVGAGI (reference sequence). There are 14 residues in the CDR3. J was trimmed by 4 bases and V by 7 bases; bases with no gene match: 7. The TCR was taken from a human donor in good health. Sequencing input: PBMCs. The rearrangement uses TRBV6-6 and TRBJ1-5, with TRBD1 matching over 7 bases. DNA of the CDR3: TGTGCCAGCACTCTGTCAGGGGGTAATCAGCCCCAGCATTTT. Protein sequence: CASTLSGGNQPQHF.